The present entry profiles one T cell receptor beta chain with its context. The record originates from a study of T cell changes during pregnancy in multiple sclerosis. Trimming cost V 6 bases and J 8 bases, with 16 bases left between them. CDR1 and CDR2 (germline): SGHTA, FQGNSA. This CDR3 region has 14 residues. The table came from immunoSEQ multiplex PCR; TCRdb's copy has only in-frame clones and leaves some out. The table includes tens of thousands of clones, around 91% detected once. Here the sequenced sample was peripheral blood, taken in the third trimester of pregnancy. This clonotype originated in a female donor in good health, enrolled as a control in a pregnancy study. The V call is TRBV7-2, the J call TRBJ1-4; D may be TRBD1 (5 bases). CDR3 amino acids: CASRSLTPGEKLFF. In DNA form, the CDR3 reads TGTGCCAGCAGGTCACTGACGCCAGGGGAAAAACTGTTTTTT.